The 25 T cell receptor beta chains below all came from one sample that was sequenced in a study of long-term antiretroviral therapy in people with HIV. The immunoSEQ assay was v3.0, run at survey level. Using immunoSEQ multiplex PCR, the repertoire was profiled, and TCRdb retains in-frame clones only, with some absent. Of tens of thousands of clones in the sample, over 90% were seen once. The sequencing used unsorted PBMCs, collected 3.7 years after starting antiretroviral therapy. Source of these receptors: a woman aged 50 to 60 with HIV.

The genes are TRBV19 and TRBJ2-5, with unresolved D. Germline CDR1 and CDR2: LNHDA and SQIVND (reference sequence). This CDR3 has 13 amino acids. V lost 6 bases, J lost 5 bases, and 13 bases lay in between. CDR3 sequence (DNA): TGTGCCAGTAGGCCTCGGGCGACGGAGACCCAGTACTTC. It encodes CASRPRATETQYF.

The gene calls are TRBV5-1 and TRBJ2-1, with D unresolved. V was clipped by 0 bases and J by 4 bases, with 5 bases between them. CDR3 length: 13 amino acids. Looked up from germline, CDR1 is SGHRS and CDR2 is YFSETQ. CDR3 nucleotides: TGCGCCAGCAGCTTGGCACTTTACAATGAGCAGTTCTTC. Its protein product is CASSLALYNEQFF.

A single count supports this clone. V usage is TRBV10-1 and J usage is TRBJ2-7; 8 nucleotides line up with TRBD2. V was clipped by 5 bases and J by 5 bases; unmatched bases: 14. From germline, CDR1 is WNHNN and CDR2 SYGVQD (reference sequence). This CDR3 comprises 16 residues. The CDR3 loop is CASSQPSAGGQDEQYF. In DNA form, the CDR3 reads TGCGCCAGCAGTCAACCCTCCGCGGGGGGCCAGGACGAGCAGTACTTC.

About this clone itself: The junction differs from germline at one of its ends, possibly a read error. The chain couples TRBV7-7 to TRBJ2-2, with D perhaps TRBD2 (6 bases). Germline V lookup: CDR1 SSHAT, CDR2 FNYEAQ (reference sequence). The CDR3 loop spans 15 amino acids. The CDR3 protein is CASSLVRGNTGELFF. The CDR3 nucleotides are TGTGCTAGCAGCTTAGTGCGGGGAAACACCGGGGAGCTGTTTTTT.

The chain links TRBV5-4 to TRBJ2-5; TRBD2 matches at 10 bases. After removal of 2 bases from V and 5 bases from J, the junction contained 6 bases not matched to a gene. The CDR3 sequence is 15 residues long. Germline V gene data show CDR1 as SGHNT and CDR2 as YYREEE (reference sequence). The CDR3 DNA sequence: TGTGCCAGCAGCTTAAAAGCGGGGGGGCTGGAGACCCAGTACTTC. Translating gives CASSLKAGGLETQYF.

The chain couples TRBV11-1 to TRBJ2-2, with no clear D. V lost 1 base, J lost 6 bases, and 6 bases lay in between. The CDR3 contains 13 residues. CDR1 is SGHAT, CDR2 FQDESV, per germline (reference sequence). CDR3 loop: CASSLVVAGELFF. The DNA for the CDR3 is TGTGCCAGCAGCTTAGTGGTTGCCGGGGAGCTGTTTTTT.

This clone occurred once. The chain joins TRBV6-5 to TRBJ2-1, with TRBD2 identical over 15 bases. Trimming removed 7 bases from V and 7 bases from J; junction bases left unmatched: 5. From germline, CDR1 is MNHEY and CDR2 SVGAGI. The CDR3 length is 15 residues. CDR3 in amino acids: CASTRTSGGDNEQFF. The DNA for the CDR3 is TGTGCCAGCACTCGGACTAGCGGGGGGGATAATGAGCAGTTCTTC.

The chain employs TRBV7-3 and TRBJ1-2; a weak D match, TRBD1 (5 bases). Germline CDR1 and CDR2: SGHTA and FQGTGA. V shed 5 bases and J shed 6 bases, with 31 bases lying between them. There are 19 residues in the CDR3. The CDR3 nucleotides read TGTGCCAGCAGCCCAAGGGGAGGACACACGCTTACGGATTCGGATGGCTACACCTTC. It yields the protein CASSPRGGHTLTDSDGYTF.

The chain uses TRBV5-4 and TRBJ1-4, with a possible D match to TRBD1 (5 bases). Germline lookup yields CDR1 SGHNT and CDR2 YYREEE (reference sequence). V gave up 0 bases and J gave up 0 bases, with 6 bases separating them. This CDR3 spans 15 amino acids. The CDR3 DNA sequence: TGTGCCAGCAGCTTGGGGGGGGCAACTAATGAAAAACTGTTTTTT. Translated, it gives CASSLGGATNEKLFF.

The CDR3 DNA reads as TGTGCCAGCAGCACCGAAACCCGAGCATCAGGAAGTGGCTACACCTTC. It specifies CASSTETRASGSGYTF. This chain joins TRBV13 and TRBJ1-2; D call uncertain. CDR1 is PRHDT, CDR2 FYEKMQ, per germline (reference sequence). The germline V and J ends were trimmed by 5 bases and 7 bases, with 23 bases remaining between them. The CDR3 consists of 16 residues.

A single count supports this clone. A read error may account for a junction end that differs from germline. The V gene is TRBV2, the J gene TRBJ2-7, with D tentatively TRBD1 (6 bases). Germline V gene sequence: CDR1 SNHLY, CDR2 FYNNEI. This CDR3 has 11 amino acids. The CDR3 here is CASGKDWTENF. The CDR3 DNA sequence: TGTGCCAGCGGGAAGGATTGGACAGAGAACTTC.

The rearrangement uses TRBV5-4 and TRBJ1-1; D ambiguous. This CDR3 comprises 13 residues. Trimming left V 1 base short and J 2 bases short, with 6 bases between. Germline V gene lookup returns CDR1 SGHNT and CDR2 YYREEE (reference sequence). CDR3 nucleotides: TGTGCCAGCAGCTTGCACGTTAACACTGAAGCTTTCTTT. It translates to CASSLHVNTEAFF.

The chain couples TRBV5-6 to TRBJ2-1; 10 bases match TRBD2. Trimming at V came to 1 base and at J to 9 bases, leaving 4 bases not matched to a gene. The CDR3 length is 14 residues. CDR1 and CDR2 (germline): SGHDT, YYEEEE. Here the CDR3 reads CASSLSGGAGEQFF. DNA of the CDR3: TGTGCCAGCAGCTTGAGCGGGGGGGCCGGTGAGCAGTTCTTC. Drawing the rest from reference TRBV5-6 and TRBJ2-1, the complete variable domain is DAGVTQSPTHLIKTRGQQVTLRCSPKSGHDTVSWYQQALGQGPQFIFQYYEEEERQRGNFPDRFSGHQFPNYSSELNVNALLLGDSALYLCASSLSGGAGEQFFGPGTRLTVL.

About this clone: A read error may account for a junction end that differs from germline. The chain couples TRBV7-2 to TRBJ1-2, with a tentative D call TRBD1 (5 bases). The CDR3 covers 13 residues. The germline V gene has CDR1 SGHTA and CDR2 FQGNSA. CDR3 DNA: TGTGCCAGCAGCTTAAGATGGCAGGGTTCCTCCTTCTTC. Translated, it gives CASSLRWQGSSFF.

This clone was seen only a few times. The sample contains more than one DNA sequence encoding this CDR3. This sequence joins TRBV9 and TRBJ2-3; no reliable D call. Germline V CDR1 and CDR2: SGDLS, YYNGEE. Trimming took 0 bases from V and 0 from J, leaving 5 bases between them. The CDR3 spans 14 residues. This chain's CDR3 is CASSVEGSTDTQYF. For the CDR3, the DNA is TGTGCCAGCAGCGTAGAAGGAAGCACAGATACGCAGTATTTT.

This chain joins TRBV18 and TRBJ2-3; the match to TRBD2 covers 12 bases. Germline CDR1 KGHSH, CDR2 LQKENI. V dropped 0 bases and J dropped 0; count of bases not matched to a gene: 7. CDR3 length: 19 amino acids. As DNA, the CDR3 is TGTGCCAGCTCACCACCTTGGCGACTAGCGGGGGATAGCACAGATACGCAGTATTTT. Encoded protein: CASSPPWRLAGDSTDTQYF.

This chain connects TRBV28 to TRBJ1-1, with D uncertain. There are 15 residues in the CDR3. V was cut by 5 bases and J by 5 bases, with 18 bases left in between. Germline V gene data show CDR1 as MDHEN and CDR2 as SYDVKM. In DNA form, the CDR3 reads TGTGCCAGCAGTCCTCTAAGCGCCTATGGGACTGAAGCTTTCTTT. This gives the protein CASSPLSAYGTEAFF.

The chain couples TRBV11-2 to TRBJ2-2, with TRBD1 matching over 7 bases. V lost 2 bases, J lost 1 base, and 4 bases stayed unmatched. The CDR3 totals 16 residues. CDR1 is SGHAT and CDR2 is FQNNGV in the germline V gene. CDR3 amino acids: CASSLNRGWNTGELFF. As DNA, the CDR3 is TGTGCCAGCAGCTTAAACAGGGGCTGGAACACCGGGGAGCTGTTTTTT. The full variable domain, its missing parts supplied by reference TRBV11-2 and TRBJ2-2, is EAGVAQSPRYKIIEKRQSVAFWCNPISGHATLYWYQQILGQGPKLLIQFQNNGVVDDSQLPKDRFSAERLKGVDSTLKIQPAKLEDSAVYLCASSLNRGWNTGELFFGEGSRLTVL.

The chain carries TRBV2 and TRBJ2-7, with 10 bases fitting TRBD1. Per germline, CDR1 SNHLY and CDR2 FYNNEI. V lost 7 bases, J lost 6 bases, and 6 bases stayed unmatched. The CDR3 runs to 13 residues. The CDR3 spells CASKLTGGSEQYF. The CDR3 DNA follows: TGTGCCAGCAAACTGACAGGGGGCAGCGAGCAGTACTTC.

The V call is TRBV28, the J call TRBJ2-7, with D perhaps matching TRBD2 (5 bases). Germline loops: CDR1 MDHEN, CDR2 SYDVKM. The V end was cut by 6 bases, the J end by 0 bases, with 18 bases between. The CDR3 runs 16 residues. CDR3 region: CASSLPGSVSSYEQYF. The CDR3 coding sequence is TGTGCCAGCAGCCTGCCCGGTAGCGTTAGCTCCTACGAGCAGTACTTC.

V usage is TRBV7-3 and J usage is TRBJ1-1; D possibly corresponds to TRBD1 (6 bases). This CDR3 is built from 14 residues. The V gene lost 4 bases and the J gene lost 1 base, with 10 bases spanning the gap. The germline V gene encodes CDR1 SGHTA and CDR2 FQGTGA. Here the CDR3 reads CASSSDSGNTEAFF. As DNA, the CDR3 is TGTGCCAGCAGCTCGGACAGCGGGAACACTGAAGCTTTCTTT.

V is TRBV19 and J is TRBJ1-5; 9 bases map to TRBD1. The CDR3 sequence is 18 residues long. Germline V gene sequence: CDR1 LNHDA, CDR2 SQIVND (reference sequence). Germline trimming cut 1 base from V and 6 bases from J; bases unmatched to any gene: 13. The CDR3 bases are TGTGCCAGTAGTATAGGCCAAGAACAGGGGGCGCGGGGTCAGCCCCAGCATTTT. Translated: CASSIGQEQGARGQPQHF.

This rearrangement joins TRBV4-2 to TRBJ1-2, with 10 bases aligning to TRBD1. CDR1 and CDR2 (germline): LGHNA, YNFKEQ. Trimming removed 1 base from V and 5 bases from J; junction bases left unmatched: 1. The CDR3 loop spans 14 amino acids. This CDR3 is CASSQGTGGYGYTF. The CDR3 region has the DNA TGTGCCAGCAGCCAAGGGACAGGGGGATATGGCTACACCTTC.

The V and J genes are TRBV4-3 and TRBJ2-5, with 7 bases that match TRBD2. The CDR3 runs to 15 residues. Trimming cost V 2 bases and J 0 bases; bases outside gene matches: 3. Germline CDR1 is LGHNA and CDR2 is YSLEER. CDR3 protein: CASSQIAGYQETQYF. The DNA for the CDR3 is TGCGCCAGCAGCCAAATAGCGGGTTACCAAGAGACCCAGTACTTC.

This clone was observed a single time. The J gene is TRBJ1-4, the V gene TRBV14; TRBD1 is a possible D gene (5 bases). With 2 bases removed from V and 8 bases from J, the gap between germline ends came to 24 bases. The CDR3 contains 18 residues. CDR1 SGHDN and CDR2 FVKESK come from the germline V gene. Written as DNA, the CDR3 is TGTGCCAGCAGCCAAAACTCTGCCAGGGCGGGATGGGGCGAAAAACTGTTTTTT. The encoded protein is CASSQNSARAGWGEKLFF.